One and the same sample provided the 5 T cell receptor beta chains below, sequenced in a study of PD-1 blockade in classical Hodgkin lymphoma (TCRdb year 2020). Receptor amplification or capture employed the immunoSEQ multiplex PCR assay. TCRdb carries this immuneACCESS record with in-frame sequences only. Its versions omit some clonotypes, under half of them owing to an unresolved V gene in the studies checked, with the rest unexplained. The sample table records approximately 21,000 clones; 87% of these occur just once. The ten largest clones add up to roughly 7% of the sample. This specimen's time point label, interpreted: newly diagnosed, previously untreated cHL patient sample. Using a Miltenyi CD8+ T cell isolation kit, CD8+ T cells were purified from thawed PBMCs through magnetic negative selection. What was sequenced was CD8+ T cells from blood. The receptors stem from a human donor with classical Hodgkin lymphoma.

In DNA, the CDR3 is TGTGCCAGCAGTTTGGGGACAGGGAGTAGGTGGGACGAGCAGTACTTC. Translating it yields CASSLGTGSRWDEQYF. The gene calls are TRBV28 and TRBJ2-7, with TRBD1 matching 9 bases. Germline CDR1 is MDHEN and CDR2 is SYDVKM. The CDR3 totals 16 residues. Trimming took 3 bases from V and 5 from J; bases not matched to a gene: 11.

The V call is TRBV19, the J call TRBJ1-1; possible D gene TRBD1, 5 bases. The ends were cut back, 5 bases at V and 5 bases at J, with 12 bases in the middle. The germline V gene encodes CDR1 LNHDA and CDR2 SQIVND (reference sequence). This CDR3 spans 13 amino acids. The CDR3 nucleotides read TGTGCCAGTAGTCTCGCCGGGGGGACTGAAGCTTTCTTT. It specifies CASSLAGGTEAFF.

This clone was counted once. The chain combines TRBV5-6 with TRBJ2-1; 9 nucleotides match TRBD2. The CDR3 runs to 15 residues. Germline V lookup: CDR1 SGHDT, CDR2 YYEEEE. V trimming: 1 base; J trimming: 3 bases; junction bases outside the gene matches: 2. The CDR3 region is CASSLRTSDYNEQFF. CDR3 DNA: TGTGCCAGCAGCTTGCGGACTAGCGACTACAATGAGCAGTTCTTC.

V gene TRBV29-1 combines with J gene TRBJ2-7; tentative D call: TRBD1 (6 bases). The CDR3 is made up of 14 amino acids. Trimming removed 7 bases from V and 1 base from J, with 17 bases in between. CDR1 and CDR2 (germline): SQVTM, ANQGSEA. CDR3 protein: CSASTVQGSYEQYF. DNA for the CDR3: TGCAGCGCCTCGACAGTACAGGGATCCTACGAGCAGTACTTC.

The J gene is TRBJ1-1, the V gene TRBV5-1; D ambiguous. Trimming removed 7 bases at V and 3 bases at J, with 10 bases between. Germline CDR1 and CDR2: SGHRS and YFSETQ. The CDR3 runs to 12 residues. The CDR3: CASGPLDTEAFF. The CDR3 nucleotides read TGCGCCAGCGGTCCCCTTGACACTGAAGCTTTCTTT.